The sequence of this TCR beta chain was determined in a study of multiple sclerosis patients with progressive multifocal leukoencephalopathy. Study-level information: Multiple sclerosis patients on natalizumab who never developed PML served as longitudinally sampled controls.

Time point of the sample: before natalizumab initiation. Sequenced by immunoSEQ multiplex PCR; TCRdb stores in-frame clones only, minus some. The sample holds fewer than 35,000 clones, around 89% seen once. This CDR3 region has 14 residues. V was cut by 4 bases and J by 6 bases, with 15 bases left in between. Germline-derived CDR1 and CDR2 are SNHLY and FYNNEI. The receptor comes from a human donor with multiple sclerosis. V and J are TRBV2 and TRBJ1-2; TRBD1 is a possible D gene (6 bases). Sequencing was done on a sample of PBMCs. The CDR3 here is CASSVRNRDDGYTF. The DNA of the CDR3 is TGTGCCAGCAGTGTGAGGAACAGGGATGATGGCTACACCTTC. The full variable domain, its missing parts supplied by reference TRBV2 and TRBJ1-2, is EPEVTQTPSHQVTQMGQEVILRCVPISNHLYFYWYRQILGQKVEFLVSFYNNEISEKSEIFDDQFSVERPDGSNFTLKIRSTKLEDSAMYFCASSVRNRDDGYTFGSGTRLTVV.